Following are 23 T cell receptor beta chains from one sample sequenced in a study of identical twins. TCRdb independently ran MiXCR on the 5' RACE reads; one entry per CDR3 protein. The sample yields fewer than 450,000 distinct CDR3 sequences, around 9% seen once. The sequenced sample was naive T cells sorted from blood. The receptors were gathered from a woman in her forties or fifties in good health.

This clonotype was detected many times. This chain joins TRBV3-1 and TRBJ2-1; a possible D gene is TRBD2 (6 bases). This CDR3 region has 17 residues. Germline lookup yields CDR1 LGHDT and CDR2 YNNKEL (reference sequence). V was shortened by 3 bases and J by 2 bases, with 17 bases between the two germline ends. The CDR3 DNA reads TGTGCCAGCAGCCACCGAAGATGGGGGGAGGCCTACAATGAGCAGTTCTTC. Encoded protein: CASSHRRWGEAYNEQFF.

The chain uses TRBV28 and TRBJ2-7, with 7 bases lining up with TRBD1. CDR3 length: 16 amino acids. V was clipped by 3 bases and J by 3 bases; unmatched bases: 11. From germline, CDR1 is MDHEN and CDR2 SYDVKM. The DNA of the CDR3 is TGTGCCAGCAGTTTGAATTTTCCAGGGGGAAGCTACGAGCAGTACGTC. Protein: CASSLNFPGGSYEQYV.

This clonotype was seen at least ten times. The rearrangement joins TRBV5-1 to TRBJ1-1; D call uncertain. Germline values: CDR1 SGHRS, CDR2 YFSETQ. V shed 0 bases and J shed 3 bases, with 9 bases lying between them. This CDR3 region has 14 residues. The CDR3 sequence: CASSLARKDTEAFF. The DNA of the CDR3 is TGCGCCAGCAGCTTGGCCAGGAAGGACACTGAAGCTTTCTTT.

This sequence joins TRBV19 and TRBJ1-3, with D possibly TRBD1 on 6 matching bases. V shed 3 bases and J shed 8 bases, with 23 bases lying between them. Germline V gene sequence: CDR1 LNHDA, CDR2 SQIVND (reference sequence). The CDR3 spans 17 residues. The CDR3 sequence is CASSMISGQILGHTIYF. DNA for the CDR3: TGTGCCAGTAGTATGATCTCCGGACAGATCCTCGGACACACCATATATTTT.

This clonotype occurred a few times. The chain joins TRBV11-2 to TRBJ1-6, with D uncertain. Germline lookup yields CDR1 SGHAT and CDR2 FQNNGV. V was pared by 5 bases and J by 0 bases, with 8 bases between. The CDR3 covers 15 residues. CDR3: CASSPGSSYNSPLHF. The CDR3 DNA is TGTGCCAGCAGCCCGGGGAGCTCCTATAATTCACCCCTCCACTTT.

V is TRBV12-3 or TRBV12-4 and J is TRBJ2-2; tentative D call: TRBD2 (5 bases). The CDR3 extends over 16 amino acids. V lost 5 bases and J lost 2, with 15 bases in between. The CDR3 DNA is TGTGCCAGCAGTAACCCGGACTTTCCTAACACCGGGGAGCTGTTTTTT. Encoded protein: CASSNPDFPNTGELFF.

There are a few counts of this clonotype. The rearrangement links TRBV6-5 to TRBJ2-2; TRBD1 might be the D (6 bases). V was cut by 2 bases and J by 4 bases, with 14 bases left in between. Germline V gene sequence: CDR1 MNHEY, CDR2 SVGAGI. The CDR3 is 16 residues long. The CDR3 DNA is TGTGCCAGCAGTTACCGCGAGATAGGGGGCACCGGGGAGCTGTTTTTT. The encoded protein is CASSYREIGGTGELFF.

Only a few counts were recorded for this clonotype. This chain uses TRBV7-2 with TRBJ2-1; D is ambiguous. V was shortened by 3 bases and J by 3 bases, with 15 bases between the two germline ends. The CDR3 extends over 16 amino acids. Per the germline V gene, CDR1 is SGHTA and CDR2 is FQGNSA. CDR3 nucleotide sequence: TGTGCCAGCAGCTTGGCAGCAGGCCTTGTCTACAATGAGCAGTTCTTC. Its translation is CASSLAAGLVYNEQFF.

This clonotype was counted many times. Here the CDR3 DNA reads TGTGCCAGCAGTTACGAGGGCACCGGGGAGCTGTTTTTT. Residues: CASSYEGTGELFF. The rearrangement uses TRBV27 and TRBJ2-2; D possibly corresponds to TRBD2 (5 bases). Germline-derived CDR1 and CDR2 are MNHEY and SMNVEV (reference sequence). V was trimmed by 4 bases and J by 4 bases, leaving 7 bases between them. The CDR3 covers 13 residues.

The V call is TRBV6-5, the J call TRBJ1-1; 10 positions match TRBD1. V shed 0 bases, J shed 5 bases, and the junction held 3 bases outside the gene matches. The CDR3 contains 15 residues. The germline V gene encodes CDR1 MNHEY and CDR2 SVGAGI. In nucleotides, the CDR3 is TGTGCCAGCAGTTACTCGACAGGGGGCAGAACTGAAGCTTTCTTT. Its protein is CASSYSTGGRTEAFF.

The CDR3 DNA reads as TGTGCCATCAAAGGAAGCGGGCTTCAGGGGACCCAGTACTTC. This gives the protein CAIKGSGLQGTQYF. V and J are TRBV6-5 and TRBJ2-5; maybe TRBD2 (6 bases). The V gene lost 10 bases and the J gene lost 7 bases, with 22 bases spanning the gap. In germline, CDR1 is MNHEY, CDR2 SVGAGI. The CDR3 spans 14 residues.

There are a few counts of this clonotype. V and J are TRBV30 and TRBJ2-1, with D maybe TRBD2 (5 bases). CDR3 length: 13 residues. The V gene's germline CDR1 is GTSNPN and CDR2 SVGIG (reference sequence). The germline V and J ends were trimmed by 3 bases and 1 base, with 7 bases remaining between them. This chain's CDR3 is CAWSGESYNEQFF. The CDR3 DNA reads TGTGCCTGGAGCGGGGAATCCTACAATGAGCAGTTCTTC.

This rearrangement joins TRBV20-1 to TRBJ2-2, with 14 bases lining up with TRBD2. CDR1 DFQATT and CDR2 SNEGSKA come from the germline V gene (reference sequence). The V and J ends lost 6 bases and 6 bases, in that order; junction bases with no gene match: 6. The CDR3 runs 15 residues. The CDR3: CSAGTSGSTSGELFF. In DNA, the CDR3 is TGCAGTGCCGGGACTAGCGGGAGTACATCCGGGGAGCTGTTTTTT.

This clonotype was recorded many times. This chain links TRBV4-1 with TRBJ1-3, with 9 positions matching TRBD1. There are 18 residues in the CDR3. CDR1 is MGHRA, CDR2 YSYEKL, per germline. V lost 3 bases and J lost 1; bases outside the gene matches: 10. DNA of the CDR3: TGCGCCAGCAGCCATCCGGAGGATGGACAGGGGTCTGGAAACACCATATATTTT. It is translated as CASSHPEDGQGSGNTIYF.

This clonotype occurred a few times. This sequence joins TRBV12-3 or TRBV12-4 and TRBJ1-5, with D unclear. This CDR3 is built from 15 residues. Trimming removed 2 bases at V and 2 bases at J, with 10 bases between. CDR3: CASSLWGSGNQPQHF. CDR3 DNA sequence: TGTGCCAGCAGTTTATGGGGTTCGGGCAATCAGCCCCAGCATTTT.

The J gene is TRBJ1-3, the V gene TRBV7-8, with D unresolved. Trimming removed 1 base at V and 2 bases at J, with 15 bases between. Germline values: CDR1 SGHVS, CDR2 FQNEAQ. The CDR3 runs 17 residues. In nucleotides, the CDR3 is TGTGCCAGCAGCTTAGGTTCGTCACGGCGGACTGGAAACACCATATATTTT. Its translation: CASSLGSSRRTGNTIYF. Complete variable domain (other parts from reference TRBV7-8 and TRBJ1-3): GAGVSQSPRYKVAKRGQDVALRCDPISGHVSLFWYQQALGQGPEFLTYFQNEAQLDKSGLPSDRFFAERPEGSVSTLKIQRTQQEDSAVYLCASSLGSSRRTGNTIYFGEGSWLTVV.

The chain recombines TRBV2 with TRBJ1-4; the D is unclear. CDR1 is SNHLY, CDR2 FYNNEI, per germline. V lost 3 bases and J lost 3, with 11 bases in between. This CDR3 comprises 15 residues. CDR3 nucleotide sequence: TGTGCCAGCAGTGAGGTGGGATCGGCTAATGAAAAACTGTTTTTT. Its translation: CASSEVGSANEKLFF.

There are many counts of this clonotype. The rearrangement joins TRBV29-1 to TRBJ2-2; D uncertain. There are 13 residues in the CDR3. From germline, CDR1 is SQVTM and CDR2 ANQGSEA. Between the trimmed V and J ends, which lost 3 bases and 4 bases, there was a span of 9 bases. The CDR3 is CSVDSLPTGELFF. The CDR3 DNA reads as TGCAGCGTTGATAGCCTTCCCACCGGGGAGCTGTTTTTT.

This clonotype was recorded at least ten times. The chain combines TRBV5-1 with TRBJ2-3; D is ambiguous. Trimming left V 0 bases short and J 2 bases short, with 10 bases between. The germline V gene encodes CDR1 SGHRS and CDR2 YFSETQ. The CDR3 consists of 15 residues. This chain's CDR3 is CASSLEGNPTDTQYF. The CDR3 DNA is TGCGCCAGCAGCTTGGAGGGTAACCCCACAGATACGCAGTATTTT.

The rearrangement uses TRBV10-3 and TRBJ2-3; TRBD2 agrees at 10 bases. V shed 6 bases and J 3 bases; nucleotides not matched to a gene: 3. CDR3 length: 14 amino acids. Germline assignment: CDR1 ENHRY and CDR2 SYGVKD. CDR3 region: CAIREREGTDTQYF. The CDR3 DNA is TGTGCCATCAGGGAGCGGGAGGGTACAGATACGCAGTATTTT.

The chain uses TRBV20-1 and TRBJ2-2; D gene uncertain. The CDR3 totals 11 residues. V was cut by 6 bases and J by 6 bases, with 8 bases left in between. The germline gives CDR1 DFQATT, CDR2 SNEGSKA (reference sequence). DNA for the CDR3: TGCAGTGCGGTTAAATCCGGGGAGCTGTTTTTT. As protein: CSAVKSGELFF.

This clonotype has a count of ten or more. The chain combines TRBV5-5 with TRBJ1-5; D is perhaps TRBD1 (6 bases). There are 15 residues in the CDR3. Germline lookup yields CDR1 SGHKS and CDR2 YYEKEE (reference sequence). Between the trimmed V and J ends, which lost 2 bases and 0 bases, there was a span of 9 bases. The chain's CDR3 is CASSFDRYSNQPQHF. In DNA, the CDR3 is TGTGCCAGCAGCTTTGACAGGTATAGCAATCAGCCCCAGCATTTT. The entire variable domain, with the rest obtained from reference TRBV5-5 and TRBJ1-5, is as follows: DAGVTQSPTHLIKTRGQQVTLRCSPISGHKSVSWYQQVLGQGPQFIFQYYEKEERGRGNFPDRFSARQFPNYSSELNVNALLLGDSALYLCASSFDRYSNQPQHFGDGTRLSIL.

This clonotype was counted many times. This rearrangement joins TRBV5-1 to TRBJ2-1, with a weak D call TRBD2 (7 bases). V was cut by 7 bases and J by 3 bases, with 20 bases left in between. The CDR3 has 16 residues. Germline lookup yields CDR1 SGHRS and CDR2 YFSETQ. CDR3 nucleotides: TGCGCCAGCTCATCCCGCGGGGGCTTGGGCTACAATGAGCAGTTCTTC. It translates to CASSSRGGLGYNEQFF.